Shown below are 22 T cell receptor beta chains from a single sample sequenced in a study of cytomegalovirus exposure and HLA in healthy donors. 13 Jbeta primers and 60 Vbeta primers were used for the PCR. Profiling relied on immunoSEQ multiplex PCR, and the TCRdb table lists in-frame clones only, not all of them. In the table there are about 180,000 clones, over 65% of which are singletons. Sequenced sample: PBMCs. All receptors derive from a man aged 55 to 70 in good health and CMV-seronegative.

Note on this clone: The same CDR3 can be traced to other DNA sequences in this sample. The chain uses TRBV6-5 and TRBJ2-7; D is unclear. The V and J ends lost 4 bases and 4 bases respectively, with 5 bases between them. The CDR3 covers 11 residues. Germline values: CDR1 MNHEY, CDR2 SVGAGI. The CDR3 sequence is CASSSPYEQYF. CDR3 bases: TGTGCCAGCAGTTCTCCTTACGAGCAGTACTTC.

J is TRBJ1-6 and V is TRBV6-1, with TRBD1 matching over 9 bases. Germline-derived CDR1 and CDR2 are MNHNS and SASEGT. V lost 7 bases to trimming and J lost 3 bases; unmatched junction nucleotides: 4. This CDR3 has 15 amino acids. The CDR3 here is CASTPDRGYNSPLHF. Here the CDR3 DNA reads TGTGCCAGCACCCCGGACAGGGGCTATAATTCACCCCTCCACTTT.

The rearrangement joins TRBV19 to TRBJ1-2, with 7 nucleotides matching TRBD1. From germline, CDR1 is LNHDA and CDR2 SQIVND (reference sequence). V lost 3 bases and J lost 4; bases outside the gene matches: 2. The CDR3 consists of 13 residues. The CDR3 protein is CASSIRDSYGYTF. CDR3 DNA: TGTGCCAGTAGTATTAGGGACAGCTATGGCTACACCTTC.

The V gene is TRBV4-2, the J gene TRBJ2-1, with D possibly matching TRBD2 (6 bases). The CDR3 has 16 residues. Between the trimmed V and J ends, which lost 4 bases and 1 base, there was a span of 14 bases. The V gene's germline CDR1 is LGHNA and CDR2 YNFKEQ. Here the CDR3 reads CASSRAVAGSYNEQFF. The CDR3, as DNA: TGTGCCAGCAGCCGGGCCGTGGCGGGATCCTACAATGAGCAGTTCTTC.

The rearrangement links TRBV27 to TRBJ1-6; 7 nucleotides agree with TRBD1. This CDR3 spans 16 amino acids. The germline CDR1 and CDR2 sequences are MNHEY and SMNVEV (reference sequence). V lost 5 bases, J lost 6 bases, and 10 bases stayed unmatched. This CDR3 is CASSPLTTGVNSPLHF. The DNA of the CDR3 is TGTGCCAGCAGTCCGCTAACCACAGGGGTTAATTCACCCCTCCACTTT.

The V gene is TRBV6-1, the J gene TRBJ2-2; a possible D gene is TRBD2 (5 bases). The CDR3 consists of 15 residues. Trimming left V 2 bases short and J 0 bases short, with 7 bases between. Germline CDR1 is MNHNS and CDR2 is SASEGT. The CDR3 sequence is CASSERGSNTGELFF. The CDR3 DNA sequence: TGTGCCAGCAGTGAACGGGGTTCGAACACCGGGGAGCTGTTTTTT.

This clone was seen just once. The V and J genes are TRBV29-1 and TRBJ2-3, with 10 bases that match TRBD1. CDR1 is SQVTM, CDR2 ANQGSEA, per germline. The CDR3 totals 14 residues. Trimming removed 7 bases from V and 3 bases from J; junction bases left unmatched: 7. Here the CDR3 reads CSARDRGRTDTQYF. The CDR3 region has the DNA TGCAGCGCGAGGGACAGGGGAAGGACAGATACGCAGTATTTT.

The chain couples TRBV9 to TRBJ2-7, with 7 bases matching TRBD2. The CDR3 runs to 14 residues. Germline V gene lookup returns CDR1 SGDLS and CDR2 YYNGEE. The V gene end was trimmed by 0 bases and the J gene end by 3 bases; junction bases not matched to a gene: 3. The CDR3 DNA follows: TGTGCCAGCAGCGTAGCGGCTAGCGGCTACGAGCAGTACTTC. This gives the protein CASSVAASGYEQYF.

This chain joins TRBV19 and TRBJ1-2; TRBD1 aligns across 12 bases. The J segment lost 6 bases and the V segment lost 5 bases, leaving 13 bases of the junction unmatched. The CDR3 has 17 residues. Germline V gene sequence: CDR1 LNHDA, CDR2 SQIVND (reference sequence). Written as DNA, the CDR3 is TGTGCCAGTAGTGCCGATACCGGGACAGGGGGCGCGAATGGCTACACCTTC. It codes for CASSADTGTGGANGYTF. The complete variable domain, with remaining parts taken from reference TRBV19 and TRBJ1-2, reads DGGITQSPKYLFRKEGQNVTLSCEQNLNHDAMYWYRQDPGQGLRLIYYSQIVNDFQKGDIAEGYSVSREKKESFPLTVTSAQKNPTAFYLCASSADTGTGGANGYTFGSGTRLTVV.

The chain's CDR3 is CASSLDHRDGYTF. The CDR3 bases are TGTGCCAGCAGCTTGGACCACAGGGATGGCTACACCTTC. V gene TRBV5-6 combines with J gene TRBJ1-2; a possible D gene is TRBD1 (6 bases). V dropped 0 bases and J dropped 6 bases, with 9 bases sitting between them. Germline CDR1 reads SGHDT; CDR2 reads YYEEEE. This CDR3 has 13 residues.

This clone was seen a single time. The chain couples TRBV5-1 to TRBJ1-1, with 10 bases aligning to TRBD1. This CDR3 comprises 15 residues. Germline CDR1 and CDR2: SGHRS and YFSETQ. V shed 4 bases and J 6 bases; nucleotides not matched to a gene: 9. The CDR3 sequence is CASSLDAGQGSEAFF. CDR3 coding DNA: TGCGCCAGCAGCCTGGATGCGGGACAGGGGTCTGAAGCTTTCTTT. Full variable domain (outside the CDR3, taken from reference TRBV5-1 and TRBJ1-1): KAGVTQTPRYLIKTRGQQVTLSCSPISGHRSVSWYQQTPGQGLQFLFEYFSETQRNKGNFPGRFSGRQFSNSRSEMNVSTLELGDSALYLCASSLDAGQGSEAFFGQGTRLTVV.

About this clone itself: This sample also contains other DNA sequences that code for the same CDR3. The CDR3 DNA sequence: TGTGCCAGCAGCCCAGGACAGAGCACCTACGAGCAGTACTTC. It translates to CASSPGQSTYEQYF. The chain has TRBV9 and TRBJ2-7, with a tentative D call TRBD1 (6 bases). The CDR3 length is 14 residues. The ends were cut back, 4 bases at V and 2 bases at J, with 13 bases in the middle. CDR1 and CDR2 (germline): SGDLS, YYNGEE.

V usage is TRBV19 and J usage is TRBJ1-5; tentative D call: TRBD1 (5 bases). Germline V gene data show CDR1 as LNHDA and CDR2 as SQIVND (reference sequence). This CDR3 spans 15 amino acids. V was cut by 6 bases and J by 3 bases, with 15 bases left in between. CDR3 sequence (DNA): TGTGCCAGTAGCCCACCCCAGGGCGTCAATCAGCCCCAGCATTTT. Translation gives CASSPPQGVNQPQHF.

The gene calls are TRBV18 and TRBJ2-1, with 7 bases identical to TRBD2. V lost 3 bases, J lost 12 bases, and 11 bases stayed unmatched. This CDR3 has 14 amino acids. From germline, CDR1 is KGHSH and CDR2 LQKENI. DNA of the CDR3: TGTGCCAGCTCACCCACGCGGGACTCGGGAGGGCAGTTCTTC. The encoded protein is CASSPTRDSGGQFF.

CDR3 sequence reads: CASSLLDTIYF. CDR3 in DNA: TGTGCCAGCAGCCTCCTAGACACCATATATTTT. The chain links TRBV7-2 to TRBJ1-3; D not resolved. This CDR3 comprises 11 residues. V gave up 5 bases and J gave up 8 bases, with 7 bases separating them. Germline CDR1 reads SGHTA; CDR2 reads FQGNSA.

The chain joins TRBV29-1 to TRBJ2-3; 7 bases are shared with TRBD2. V shed 4 bases, J shed 5 bases, and the junction held 9 bases outside the gene matches. CDR1 is SQVTM and CDR2 is ANQGSEA in the germline V gene. The length of the CDR3 is 14 residues. The CDR3 region has the DNA TGCAGCGTTGCTTCGCGGGAGTATCTAGATACGCAGTATTTT. It is translated as CSVASREYLDTQYF.

The rearrangement links TRBV19 to TRBJ2-5, with 8 bases that match TRBD2. V was clipped by 6 bases and J by 1 base; unmatched bases: 16. Germline V gives CDR1 LNHDA, CDR2 SQIVND (reference sequence). The CDR3 runs 18 residues. The CDR3 is CASSSPRRAGAFQETQYF. In DNA, the CDR3 is TGTGCCAGTAGCTCCCCCCGTAGAGCGGGAGCTTTCCAAGAGACCCAGTACTTC.

This chain uses TRBV19 with TRBJ2-1; 8 positions match TRBD2. Germline CDR1 and CDR2: LNHDA and SQIVND (reference sequence). V lost 6 bases, J lost 2 bases, and 9 bases stayed unmatched. CDR3 length equals 16 residues. The CDR3 coding sequence is TGTGCCAGTAGGGGGCCACCGGGACTAGCCTACAATGAGCAGTTCTTC. Protein product: CASRGPPGLAYNEQFF.

This clone has a handful of counts. The chain employs TRBV7-2 and TRBJ1-4; the D gene is possibly TRBD1 (6 bases). This CDR3 region has 16 residues. With 0 bases removed from V and 2 bases from J, the gap between germline ends came to 10 bases. CDR1 and CDR2 from the germline V gene are SGHTA and FQGNSA. The CDR3 sequence is CASSLAPRGTNEKLFF. The CDR3 nucleotides are TGTGCCAGCAGCTTAGCCCCCAGGGGCACTAATGAAAAACTGTTTTTT.

The chain combines TRBV7-9 with TRBJ2-7; a weak D match, TRBD1 (6 bases). This CDR3 spans 15 amino acids. From germline, CDR1 is SEHNR and CDR2 FQNEAQ (reference sequence). Trimming shortened V by 6 bases and J by 6 bases, and 21 bases separated the two germline ends. This CDR3 is CASSTTRTVGSEQYF. DNA of the CDR3: TGTGCCAGCAGTACAACTCGGACAGTAGGAAGCGAGCAGTACTTC.

The chain is built from TRBV28 and TRBJ2-7, with 13 bases lining up with TRBD2. The J segment lost 6 bases and the V segment lost 6 bases, leaving 5 bases of the junction unmatched. CDR1 is MDHEN, CDR2 SYDVKM, per germline. The CDR3 runs 14 residues. CDR3 in DNA: TGTGCCAGCAGGACACTAGCGGGAGGGCGCGAGCAGTACTTC. Protein sequence: CASRTLAGGREQYF.

The V call is TRBV19, the J call TRBJ2-1; 14 positions agree with TRBD2. Per germline, CDR1 LNHDA and CDR2 SQIVND (reference sequence). The CDR3 spans 16 residues. V shed 6 bases and J 3 bases; nucleotides not matched to a gene: 4. The CDR3 DNA follows: TGTGCCAGTAGGGGGACTAGCGGGGGTTACTACAATGAGCAGTTCTTC. Its translation: CASRGTSGGYYNEQFF.